What follows are 31 T cell receptor beta chains derived from one specimen sequenced in a study of cytomegalovirus exposure and HLA in healthy donors. Assay used: immunoSEQ multiplex PCR; TCRdb lists only in-frame clones, some missing. The sample shows about 330,000 clones, about 85% of them seen only once. Material: PBMCs. These receptors all stem from a woman aged 25 to 45 in good health and CMV-seropositive.

There are a few counts of this clone. This rearrangement joins TRBV18 to TRBJ2-7, with 10 bases lining up with TRBD1. The CDR3 extends over 15 amino acids. Trimming at V came to 0 bases and at J to 1 base, leaving 0 bases not matched to a gene. Germline CDR1 is KGHSH and CDR2 is LQKENI. For the CDR3, the DNA is TGTGCCAGCTCACCACCGGGACAGGGGTCCTACGAGCAGTACTTC. This codes for CASSPPGQGSYEQYF. Based on the CDR3 plus reference TRBV18 and TRBJ2-7, the full variable domain is NAGVMQNPRHLVRRRGQEARLRCSPMKGHSHVYWYRQLPEEGLKFMVYLQKENIIDESGMPKERFSAEFPKEGPSILRIQQVVRGDSAAYFCASSPPGQGSYEQYFGPGTRLTVT.

The chain links TRBV28 to TRBJ2-7; 11 bases line up with TRBD1. V was clipped by 5 bases and J by 1 base; unmatched bases: 7. CDR3 length: 16 amino acids. Germline values: CDR1 MDHEN, CDR2 SYDVKM. The CDR3 coding sequence is TGTGCCAGCAGTAAGGACAGGGGGCCGGGGTCCTACGAGCAGTACTTC. It encodes CASSKDRGPGSYEQYF.

This clone was observed a single time. The chain couples TRBV7-9 to TRBJ2-3; 13 nucleotides line up with TRBD2. The length of the CDR3 is 17 residues. J gave up 4 bases and V 5 bases, and 9 bases lay outside the gene matches. Germline CDR1 reads SEHNR; CDR2 reads FQNEAQ (reference sequence). CDR3 nucleotides: TGTGCCAGCAGCATACTAGCGGGAGGGCCCCAGCCAGATACGCAGTATTTT. Amino acid sequence: CASSILAGGPQPDTQYF.

The chain uses TRBV4-3 and TRBJ2-1; tentative D call: TRBD2 (5 bases). Germline-derived CDR1 and CDR2 are LGHNA and YSLEER. The CDR3 is made up of 17 amino acids. Trimming left V 0 bases short and J 4 bases short, with 16 bases between. The CDR3 DNA follows: TGCGCCAGCAGCCAAGAATTAGAGGGAGTAAATTACAATGAGCAGTTCTTC. Amino acids: CASSQELEGVNYNEQFF.

This chain links TRBV7-2 with TRBJ2-7; tentatively, D is TRBD1 (6 bases). V lost 4 bases, J lost 0 bases, and 19 bases lay in between. Per the germline V gene, CDR1 is SGHTA and CDR2 is FQGNSA. The CDR3 totals 17 residues. In DNA, the CDR3 is TGTGCCAGCAGCTGGACTTCCGGGACAACGCACTCCTACGAGCAGTACTTC. It yields the protein CASSWTSGTTHSYEQYF.

The rearrangement uses TRBV25-1 and TRBJ2-3; 7 bases line up with TRBD2. This CDR3 is built from 14 residues. The ends lost 6 bases at V and 2 bases at J; junction bases unmatched: 5. Germline V gene data show CDR1 as MGHDK and CDR2 as SYGVNS. The CDR3 loop reads CASRLGGNTDTQYF. The CDR3 DNA follows: TGTGCCAGCAGACTGGGGGGGAACACAGATACGCAGTATTTT.

The V gene is TRBV30, the J gene TRBJ1-1, with TRBD1 matching over 9 bases. The ends lost 2 bases at V and 4 bases at J; junction bases unmatched: 5. Germline V gives CDR1 GTSNPN, CDR2 SVGIG (reference sequence). The CDR3 covers 14 residues. The CDR3 DNA follows: TGTGCCTGGAGTCTGACAGGGGGGAGCACTGAAGCTTTCTTT. Its translation is CAWSLTGGSTEAFF.

The rearrangement joins TRBV14 to TRBJ2-1, with 11 bases matching TRBD1. Germline V CDR1 and CDR2: SGHDN, FVKESK. V lost 3 bases and J lost 14; bases outside the gene matches: 3. CDR3 length: 12 residues. The CDR3 DNA sequence: TGTGCCAGCAGCCAGAGGGACAGGGGGGAGTTCTTC. Translation: CASSQRDRGEFF.

The chain joins TRBV28 to TRBJ1-2; the D gene is possibly TRBD1 (5 bases). The V end was cut by 2 bases, the J end by 7 bases, with 11 bases between. The V gene's germline CDR1 is MDHEN and CDR2 SYDVKM. CDR3 length: 13 amino acids. The CDR3 sequence: CASSLVAGSGYTF. CDR3 DNA sequence: TGTGCCAGCAGTTTAGTAGCAGGGAGTGGCTACACCTTC.

The CDR3 spells CASSLLTGGTPSWAEQFF. Written as DNA, the CDR3 is TGTGCCAGCAGTCTATTAACAGGGGGCACTCCTTCTTGGGCTGAGCAGTTCTTC. The chain joins TRBV27 to TRBJ2-1; TRBD1 matches at 9 bases. V was pared by 5 bases and J by 9 bases, with 20 bases of the junction left unmatched. Germline CDR1 is MNHEY and CDR2 is SMNVEV (reference sequence). This CDR3 is 18 amino acids long.

This sequence joins TRBV6-1 and TRBJ1-5; no firm D call. The CDR3 runs to 14 residues. The V gene's germline CDR1 is MNHNS and CDR2 SASEGT. Trimming pared 0 bases from V and 4 bases from J, leaving 7 bases between. CDR3 nucleotide sequence: TGTGCCAGCAGTGAAGCAGGGTGGAATCAGCCCCAGCATTTT. As protein: CASSEAGWNQPQHF.

The chain joins TRBV5-1 to TRBJ1-4; no clear D. This CDR3 region has 15 residues. The germline CDR1 and CDR2 sequences are SGHRS and YFSETQ. V was shortened by 2 bases and J by 0 bases, with 8 bases between the two germline ends. In DNA form, the CDR3 reads TGCGCCAGCAGCTTTGGCTCTGCAACTAATGAAAAACTGTTTTTT. Translated: CASSFGSATNEKLFF.

This clone was found once. This chain uses TRBV19 with TRBJ1-5, with no clear D. The germline V and J ends were trimmed by 5 bases and 3 bases, with 11 bases remaining between them. The CDR3 length is 14 residues. Per germline, CDR1 LNHDA and CDR2 SQIVND (reference sequence). The CDR3 region is CASSGRETNQPQHF. CDR3 DNA sequence: TGTGCCAGTAGTGGGCGGGAGACCAATCAGCCCCAGCATTTT.

The chain has TRBV4-3 and TRBJ1-2; no definite D call. In germline, CDR1 is LGHNA, CDR2 YSLEER. The CDR3 has 13 amino acids. The ends were cut back, 1 base at V and 2 bases at J, with 5 bases in the middle. The CDR3 coding sequence is TGCGCCAGCAGCCAAGGGGTGAACTATGGCTACACCTTC. This gives the protein CASSQGVNYGYTF.

The rearrangement uses TRBV29-1 and TRBJ2-2; 14 bases map to TRBD2. The CDR3 runs to 15 residues. After removal of 5 bases from V and 4 bases from J, the junction contained 3 bases not matched to a gene. In germline, CDR1 is SQVTM, CDR2 ANQGSEA. The CDR3 DNA reads as TGCAGCGTTTGGACTAGCGGGGGGTTCACCGGGGAGCTGTTTTTT. Translating it yields CSVWTSGGFTGELFF.

This chain uses TRBV9 with TRBJ2-3; 10 positions match TRBD2. Germline loops: CDR1 SGDLS, CDR2 YYNGEE. CDR3 length: 14 residues. V gave up 5 bases and J gave up 0 bases; unmatched junction bases: 0. The DNA for the CDR3 is TGTGCCAGCAGTAGCGGGAGGAGCACAGATACGCAGTATTTT. Translating it yields CASSSGRSTDTQYF. The variable domain in full, with the rest retrieved from reference TRBV9 and TRBJ2-3, is DSGVTQTPKHLITATGQRVTLRCSPRSGDLSVYWYQQSLDQGLQFLIQYYNGEERAKGNILERFSAQQFPDLHSELNLSSLELGDSALYFCASSSGRSTDTQYFGPGTRLTVL.

This rearrangement joins TRBV4-1 to TRBJ1-4; TRBD1 is a possible D gene (5 bases). CDR1 is MGHRA, CDR2 YSYEKL, per germline. The V end was cut by 4 bases, the J end by 8 bases, with 5 bases between. The CDR3 extends over 11 amino acids. DNA of the CDR3: TGCGCCAGCAGCCGGGGGGAAAAACTGTTTTTT. Residues: CASSRGEKLFF.

V and J are TRBV25-1 and TRBJ2-5; 9 bases match TRBD2. The CDR3 runs to 14 residues. CDR1 and CDR2 (germline): MGHDK, SYGVNS. V was clipped by 6 bases and J by 1 base; unmatched bases: 3. As DNA, the CDR3 is TGTGCCAGCAGACCTAGCGGGATCCAAGAGACCCAGTACTTC. Protein product: CASRPSGIQETQYF. The full variable domain, in which reference TRBV25-1 and TRBJ2-5 provide the parts outside the CDR3, is EADIYQTPRYLVIGTGKKITLECSQTMGHDKMYWYQQDPGMELHLIHYSYGVNSTEKGDLSSESTVSRIRTEHFPLTLESARPSHTSQYLCASRPSGIQETQYFGPGTRLLVL.

The chain couples TRBV18 to TRBJ2-3; the match to TRBD2 covers 7 bases. CDR3 length: 17 amino acids. CDR1 and CDR2 (germline): KGHSH, LQKENI. After removal of 3 bases from V and 4 bases from J, the junction contained 13 bases not matched to a gene. CDR3 bases: TGTGCCAGCTCACCGGTGGGTGGAGCGGGGAGGCCAGATACGCAGTATTTT. It specifies CASSPVGGAGRPDTQYF.

The V call is TRBV5-1, the J call TRBJ1-2; D possibly corresponds to TRBD1 (5 bases). This CDR3 is 13 amino acids long. V shed 0 bases and J shed 9 bases, with 12 bases lying between them. Looked up from germline, CDR1 is SGHRS and CDR2 is YFSETQ. The CDR3 region is CASSLESGPSYTF. The CDR3 DNA follows: TGCGCCAGCAGCTTGGAATCGGGACCCAGCTACACCTTC.

This clone has only one observation. This rearrangement joins TRBV5-8 to TRBJ1-5; D gene uncertain. The germline gives CDR1 SGHTS, CDR2 YDEGEE. This CDR3 comprises 13 residues. Between the trimmed V and J ends, which lost 1 base and 2 bases, there was a span of 4 bases. CDR3 DNA: TGTGCCAGCAGCTTGCTCGGCAATCAGCCCCAGCATTTT. This gives the protein CASSLLGNQPQHF. The full variable domain, rest sourced from reference TRBV5-8 and TRBJ1-5, is EAGVTQSPTHLIKTRGQQATLRCSPISGHTSVYWYQQALGLGLQFLLWYDEGEERNRGNFPPRFSGRQFPNYSSELNVNALELEDSALYLCASSLLGNQPQHFGDGTRLSIL.

J is TRBJ2-5 and V is TRBV9; 8 bases are shared with TRBD2. V dropped 0 bases and J dropped 1; count of bases not matched to a gene: 2. The CDR3 runs 15 residues. Germline-derived CDR1 and CDR2 are SGDLS and YYNGEE. CDR3 nucleotide sequence: TGTGCCAGCAGCGTAGTAGCGGGACCCCAAGAGACCCAGTACTTC. Encoded protein: CASSVVAGPQETQYF.

The chain employs TRBV7-9 and TRBJ1-1, with D possibly matching TRBD1 (6 bases). V lost 5 bases, J lost 6 bases, and 19 bases lay in between. CDR3 length: 15 amino acids. Germline V gene sequence: CDR1 SEHNR, CDR2 FQNEAQ (reference sequence). The CDR3 protein is CASSPRWGGRAEAFF. The DNA for the CDR3 is TGTGCCAGCAGCCCAAGGTGGGGGGGGCGGGCTGAAGCTTTCTTT.

The genes are TRBV15 and TRBJ1-5; D gene ambiguous. The CDR3 runs to 13 residues. Germline values: CDR1 LNHNV, CDR2 YYDKDF (reference sequence). Between the trimmed V and J ends, which lost 5 bases and 8 bases, there was a span of 13 bases. CDR3 sequence: CATSASTTKPQHF. CDR3 DNA: TGTGCCACCAGCGCCTCGACTACGAAGCCCCAGCATTTT.

Of note for this clone: One junction end disagrees with the germline gene, perhaps due to a read error. V usage is TRBV4-1 and J usage is TRBJ1-5; D is uncertain. The CDR3 loop spans 14 amino acids. CDR1 is MGHRA, CDR2 YSYEKL, per germline. CDR3 nucleotide sequence: TGCGCCAGCAGTCAAGTAAAGAATGGTCAGCCCCAGCATTTT. Its translation is CASSQVKNGQPQHF.

The chain employs TRBV27 and TRBJ1-6, with D possibly being TRBD1 (6 bases). Between the trimmed V and J ends, which lost 10 bases and 5 bases, there was a span of 12 bases. The CDR3 is made up of 13 amino acids. Germline loops: CDR1 MNHEY, CDR2 SMNVEV (reference sequence). The CDR3 sequence: CATMGANNSPLHF. The CDR3 DNA reads as TGTGCCACCATGGGGGCAAATAATTCACCCCTCCACTTT.

V usage is TRBV4-2 and J usage is TRBJ2-2, with D possibly being TRBD2 (5 bases). Per the germline V gene, CDR1 is LGHNA and CDR2 is YNFKEQ. This CDR3 contains 14 residues. V was trimmed by 0 bases and J by 3 bases, leaving 5 bases between them. The CDR3 loop reads CASSQERDTGELFF. CDR3 coding DNA: TGTGCCAGCAGCCAAGAGAGGGACACCGGGGAGCTGTTTTTT.

The rearrangement links TRBV4-1 to TRBJ1-5; D perhaps matches TRBD1 (5 bases). This CDR3 is built from 14 residues. From germline, CDR1 is MGHRA and CDR2 YSYEKL. V lost 4 bases and J 5 bases, leaving 12 bases between the germline ends. CDR3: CASSPTAGDQPQHF. The CDR3 DNA reads as TGCGCCAGCAGCCCGACAGCGGGCGATCAGCCCCAGCATTTT.

This clone was recorded once. The V call is TRBV9, the J call TRBJ1-3; D is ambiguous. Germline assignment: CDR1 SGDLS and CDR2 YYNGEE. Trimming took 3 bases from V and 1 from J, leaving 14 bases between them. The CDR3 sequence is 16 residues long. The CDR3: CASSARPLGSGNTIYF. As DNA, the CDR3 is TGTGCCAGCAGCGCTCGACCTTTGGGATCTGGAAACACCATATATTTT.

The chain carries TRBV2 and TRBJ1-1; the D gene is possibly TRBD1 (5 bases). The germline V gene has CDR1 SNHLY and CDR2 FYNNEI. The CDR3 is made up of 14 amino acids. V dropped 6 bases and J dropped 1 base, with 12 bases sitting between them. CDR3 nucleotide sequence: TGTGCCAGCAGGCGGACATTATCGAACACTGAAGCTTTCTTT. Translating gives CASRRTLSNTEAFF.

CDR3 region: CASSITGGSGNTIYF. The CDR3 coding sequence is TGTGCCAGCAGTATAACAGGGGGCTCCGGAAACACCATATATTTT. The chain links TRBV25-1 to TRBJ1-3; TRBD1 matches 9 bases. The junction had 6 bases not matched to a gene; V was cut back by 5 bases and J by 4 bases. The CDR3 runs 15 residues. Germline assignment: CDR1 MGHDK and CDR2 SYGVNS.